This is a list of T cell receptor beta chains from one sample in a study of cytomegalovirus exposure and HLA in healthy donors. Libraries were prepared by immunoSEQ multiplex PCR; TCRdb keeps only in-frame clonotypes and omits some of them. Of tens of thousands of clones in the sample, around 80% are singletons; the top ten hold 9.7%. Material for sequencing was PBMCs. These TCRs come from a man in his forties or fifties in good health and CMV-seronegative. Each CDR3 is given with its conserved first and last residue. D genes are given only for firm matches. Where a row states a size, it is once, few, many or the class of an expanded clone; other rows omit it.

TRBJ2-1 . . TRBV6-6 TGTGCCAGCAGCCCCGGGATAGCGGCAAGGGAGCAGTTCTTC CASSPGIAAREQFF
TRBJ2-7 . few TRBV2 TGTGCCAGCAGTGCCTTGCCAGGGCTGAGCGAGCAGTACTTC CASSALPGLSEQYF
TRBJ2-7 . . TRBV19 TGTGCCAGTAGTATAGGGGACAAGAGCTCCTACGAGCAGTACTTC CASSIGDKSSYEQYF
TRBJ2-1 TRBD1 . TRBV5-1 TGCGCCAGCAGCAAGCGACAGGGGAGTTCCTACAATGAGCAGTTCTTC CASSKRQGSSYNEQFF
TRBJ2-3 TRBD2 . TRBV10-2 TGCGCCAGCAGTGAGTCGAGGGAGGGCCTGGGTACGCAGTATTTT CASSESREGLGTQYF
TRBJ2-7 TRBD1 . TRBV5-4 TGTGCCAGCAGCCAGAACAAACCGGGACAGAGCTCCTACGAGCAGTACTTC CASSQNKPGQSSYEQYF
TRBJ2-2 TRBD2 . TRBV11-2 TGTGCCAGCAGCCCAATCGTCTCGGCTAGCGGGCACACCGGGGAGCTGTTTTTT CASSPIVSASGHTGELFF
TRBJ1-2 TRBD1 . TRBV10-1 TGCGCCAGCAGTGATGGGACAGACGACTATGGCTACACCTTC CASSDGTDDYGYTF
TRBJ2-3 . . TRBV5-1 TGCGCCAGCAGCCTCACAGATACGCAGTATTTT CASSLTDTQYF
TRBJ1-1 . . TRBV5-8 TGTGCCAGCAGTATCGGGGTGAACACTGAAGCTTTCTTT CASSIGVNTEAFF
TRBJ2-1 . . TRBV15 TGTGCCACCAGCGCCCGAGGGGGCGCGGGAGGACAGTTCTTC CATSARGGAGGQFF
TRBJ1-4 TRBD1 . TRBV7-2 TGTGCCAGCAGCTTCGACAGGGATAGCGGCGAAAAACTGTTTTTT CASSFDRDSGEKLFF
TRBJ1-1 . . TRBV2 TGTGCCAGCAGTGAAAATTACTCTGGGAACACTGAAGCTTTCTTT CASSENYSGNTEAFF
TRBJ2-1 TRBD2 . TRBV7-2 TGTGCCAGCAGCTTAAGGTCCGCGGGGGGGATCTCCTACAATGAGCAGTTCTTC CASSLRSAGGISYNEQFF
TRBJ2-1 TRBD2 . TRBV6-1 TGTGCCAGCAAACTACTAGCGGGAGGACTCAATGAGCAGTTCTTC CASKLLAGGLNEQFF